This T cell receptor (beta chain) came from a study of blood T cell repertoires in COVID-19. Study at large: Some COVID-19 samples were acute and others convalescent; all came from the United States, Italy and Spain.

Some clones are missing from TCRdb's copy, which holds only in-frame ones; the method was immunoSEQ multiplex PCR. The profile covers tens of thousands of clones, with about 88% appearing a single time and roughly an eighth taken by the ten largest. Sequenced: peripheral blood. The TCR comes from a woman aged 60-75 years with active COVID-19.

The CDR3 DNA follows: TGTGCCAGCTCACCAAGCCCCGGGGTGACCCAGTACTTC. It translates to CASSPSPGVTQYF. This sequence joins TRBV18 and TRBJ2-5; a possible D gene is TRBD2 (5 bases). V dropped 2 bases and J dropped 7 bases, with 11 bases sitting between them. Per the germline V gene, CDR1 is KGHSH and CDR2 is LQKENI. The CDR3 sequence is 13 residues long.